What follows describes a single T cell receptor (beta chain). This CDR3 has 15 amino acids. Germline CDR1 and CDR2: MGHRA and YSYEKL. V gave up 0 bases and J gave up 7 bases, with 12 bases separating them. Profiled with immunoSEQ multiplex PCR; TCRdb holds only in-frame clones, not every one. The sample consists of over a million clones, roughly 96% of them appearing once. This sample stems from a study of shared clonotypes between healthy human individuals. The sequenced sample was naive CD4+ T cells sorted from blood. Subset indicated: CD45RA+ positively selected. This TCR was recovered from a man aged 25-40 years in good health. The rearrangement uses TRBV4-1 and TRBJ1-4; D may be TRBD1 (5 bases). CDR3 in DNA: TGCGCCAGCAGCCAAGACGCCGGGGGGGGTGAAAAACTGTTTTTT. It encodes CASSQDAGGGEKLFF.